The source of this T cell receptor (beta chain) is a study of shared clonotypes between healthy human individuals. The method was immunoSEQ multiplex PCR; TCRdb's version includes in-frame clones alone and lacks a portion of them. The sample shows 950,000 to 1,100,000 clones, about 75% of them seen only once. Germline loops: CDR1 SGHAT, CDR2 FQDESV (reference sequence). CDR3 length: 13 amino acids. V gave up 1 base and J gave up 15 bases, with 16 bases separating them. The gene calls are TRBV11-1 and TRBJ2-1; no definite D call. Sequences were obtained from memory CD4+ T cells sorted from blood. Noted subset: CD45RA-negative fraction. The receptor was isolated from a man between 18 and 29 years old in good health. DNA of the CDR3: TGTGCCAGCAGCTTAGTGGCAGGCAATCGATTGTTCTTC. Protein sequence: CASSLVAGNRLFF.